Listed here is a single TCR beta chain. The sample is drawn from a study of shared clonotypes between healthy human individuals. It was CD45RO-negative cells, positively selected for CCR7, that made up naive CD8 cells, with terminally differentiated effector memory CD45RA+ cells excluded. The CDR3 runs 18 residues. The trim removed 3 bases at V and 4 bases at J, leaving 12 bases unmatched. CDR1 and CDR2 (germline): SGDLS, YYNGEE. Sequencing used immunoSEQ multiplex PCR; TCRdb keeps in-frame clones, though not all of them. The table shows millions of clones, with approximately 94% occurring only once. The rearrangement uses TRBV9 and TRBJ2-3; 12 bases align to TRBD1. Sequencing was carried out using naive CD8+ T cells sorted from blood. The clonotype originates from a man aged 18 to 35 in good health. The CDR3 protein is CASSDSPGTGGRADTQYF. Written as DNA, the CDR3 is TGTGCCAGCAGCGATTCCCCGGGGACAGGGGGCAGGGCAGATACGCAGTATTTT.